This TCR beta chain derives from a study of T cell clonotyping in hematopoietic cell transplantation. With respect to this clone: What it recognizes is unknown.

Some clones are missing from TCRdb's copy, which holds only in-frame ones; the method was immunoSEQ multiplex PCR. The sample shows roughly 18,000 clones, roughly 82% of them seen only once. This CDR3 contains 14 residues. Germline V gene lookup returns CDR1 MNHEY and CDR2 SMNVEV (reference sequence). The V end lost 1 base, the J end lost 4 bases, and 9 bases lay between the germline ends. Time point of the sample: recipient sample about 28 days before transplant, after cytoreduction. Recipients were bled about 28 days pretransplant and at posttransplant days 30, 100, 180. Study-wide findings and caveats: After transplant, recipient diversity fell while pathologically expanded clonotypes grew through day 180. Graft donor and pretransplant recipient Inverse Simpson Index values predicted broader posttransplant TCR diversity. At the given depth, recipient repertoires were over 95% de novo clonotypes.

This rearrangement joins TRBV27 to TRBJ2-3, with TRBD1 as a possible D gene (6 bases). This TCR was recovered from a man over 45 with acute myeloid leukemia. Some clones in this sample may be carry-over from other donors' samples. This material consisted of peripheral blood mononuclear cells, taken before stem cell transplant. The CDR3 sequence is CASSLFRGADTQYF. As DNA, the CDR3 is TGTGCCAGCAGTTTATTCAGGGGCGCAGATACGCAGTATTTT.